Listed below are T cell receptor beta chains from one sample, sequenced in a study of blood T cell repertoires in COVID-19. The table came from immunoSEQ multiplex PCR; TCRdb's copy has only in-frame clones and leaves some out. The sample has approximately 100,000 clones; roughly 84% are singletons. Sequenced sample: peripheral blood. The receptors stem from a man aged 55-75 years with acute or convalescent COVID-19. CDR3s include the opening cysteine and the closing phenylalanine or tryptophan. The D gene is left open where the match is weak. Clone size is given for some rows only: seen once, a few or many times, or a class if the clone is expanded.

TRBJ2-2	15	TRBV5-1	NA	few	CASRQPPAGFGELFF	TGCGCCAGCAGACAACCCCCGGCCGGGTTCGGGGAGCTGTTTTTT
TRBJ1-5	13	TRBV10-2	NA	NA	CASSTQGPQPQHF	TGCGCCAGCAGTACGCAGGGTCCTCAGCCCCAGCATTTT
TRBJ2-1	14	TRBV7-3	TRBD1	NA	CASSPGQAYNEQFF	TGTGCCAGCAGCCCGGGACAGGCTTACAATGAGCAGTTCTTC
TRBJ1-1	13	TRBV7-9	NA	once	CASSLSRTDEAFF	TGTGCCAGCAGCTTGTCCCGTACAGATGAAGCTTTCTTT
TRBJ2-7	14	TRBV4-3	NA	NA	CASSQDRSNYEQYF	TGCGCCAGCAGCCAAGACAGAAGTAACTACGAGCAGTACTTC
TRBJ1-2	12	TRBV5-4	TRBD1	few	CASRQGNYGYTF	TGTGCCAGCAGACAGGGGAACTATGGCTACACCTTC
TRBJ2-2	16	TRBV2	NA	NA	CASSDVAGRNTGELFF	TGTGCCAGCAGTGATGTTGCGGGGAGGAACACCGGGGAGCTGTTTTTT
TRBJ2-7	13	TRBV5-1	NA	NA	CASSLGIGGEQYF	TGCGCCAGCAGCTTAGGCATAGGGGGCGAGCAGTACTTC
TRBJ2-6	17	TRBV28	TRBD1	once	CASRTPLGGAGANVLTF	TGTGCCAGCAGAACCCCCCTAGGGGGCGCTGGGGCCAACGTCCTGACTTTC
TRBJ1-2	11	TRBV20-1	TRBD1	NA	CSARGGGEYTF	TGCAGTGCTAGAGGAGGGGGCGAGTACACCTTC
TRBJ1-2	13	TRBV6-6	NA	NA	CASTRGFGYGYTF	TGTGCCAGCACTAGGGGTTTTGGATATGGCTACACCTTC
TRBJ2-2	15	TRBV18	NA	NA	CASSPPARNTGELFF	TGTGCCAGCTCACCACCGGCCAGGAACACCGGGGAGCTGTTTTTT
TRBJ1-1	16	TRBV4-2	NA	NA	CASSQDRGNRNTEAFF	TGTGCCAGCAGCCAAGATCGGGGGAATCGGAACACTGAAGCTTTCTTT
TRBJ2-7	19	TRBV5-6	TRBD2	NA	CASSLVRAGTSGGTYEQYF	TGTGCCAGCAGCTTGGTACGGGCTGGGACTAGTGGGGGGACCTACGAGCAGTACTTC
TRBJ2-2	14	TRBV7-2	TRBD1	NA	CASSPQGPAGELFF	TGTGCCAGCAGCCCACAGGGGCCCGCCGGGGAGCTGTTTTTT
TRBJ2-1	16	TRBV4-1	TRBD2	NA	CASSPEPGLAGYEQFF	TGCGCCAGCAGCCCCGAACCGGGACTAGCGGGCTATGAGCAGTTCTTC
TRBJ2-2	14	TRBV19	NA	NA	CASSTVPGIGELFF	TGTGCCAGTAGTACTGTCCCGGGTATTGGGGAGCTGTTTTTT
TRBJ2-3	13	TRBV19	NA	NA	CASRKASTDTQYF	TGTGCCAGCAGGAAGGCGAGCACAGATACGCAGTATTTT
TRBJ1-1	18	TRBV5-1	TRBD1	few	CASSLEPTGSKMNTEAFF	TGCGCCAGCAGCTTGGAACCGACAGGGAGTAAAATGAACACTGAAGCTTTCTTT
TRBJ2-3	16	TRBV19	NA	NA	CASSILSTGGSDTQYF	TGTGCCAGTAGTATCTTGAGCACCGGAGGTTCAGATACGCAGTATTTT
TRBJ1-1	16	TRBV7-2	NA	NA	CASRDTGGFRDTEAFF	TGTGCCAGCAGGGACACGGGTGGTTTCCGGGACACTGAAGCTTTCTTT
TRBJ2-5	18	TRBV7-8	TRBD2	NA	CASSERLAGAWGGETQYF	TGTGCCAGCAGCGAGAGACTAGCGGGGGCCTGGGGTGGAGAGACCCAGTACTTC
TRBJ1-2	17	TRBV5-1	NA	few	CASRASLPRDGYYGYTF	TGCGCCAGCCGGGCCTCTCTTCCCAGGGATGGGTACTATGGCTACACCTTC
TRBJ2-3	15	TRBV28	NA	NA	CASSPKGLSTDTQYF	TGTGCCAGCAGCCCAAAGGGGCTGAGCACAGATACGCAGTATTTT
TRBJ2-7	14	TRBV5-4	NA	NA	CASSFGQLTYEQYF	TGTGCCAGCAGCTTTGGACAGCTAACCTACGAGCAGTACTTC
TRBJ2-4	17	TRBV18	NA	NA	CASSLSTGTLAKNIQYF	TGTGCCAGCTCACTTTCGACAGGCACTTTAGCCAAAAACATTCAGTACTTC
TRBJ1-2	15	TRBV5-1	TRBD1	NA	CASSLPDRTKGSYTF	TGCGCCAGCAGCCTACCGGACAGGACTAAGGGTAGCTACACCTTC
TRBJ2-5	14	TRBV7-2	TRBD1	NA	CASSQSDRARTQYF	TGTGCCAGCAGCCAGAGCGACAGGGCCAGGACCCAGTACTTC
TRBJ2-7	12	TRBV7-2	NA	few	CASSLGVGEQYF	TGTGCCAGCAGCTTAGGAGTTGGTGAGCAGTACTTC
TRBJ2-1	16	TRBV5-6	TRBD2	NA	CASSAPLAGSYNEQFF	TGTGCCAGCAGCGCGCCCCTAGCGGGTTCCTACAATGAGCAGTTCTTC
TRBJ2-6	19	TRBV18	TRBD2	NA	CASSPDPAGTTSGANVLTF	TGTGCCAGCTCACCCGACCCGGCAGGGACTACCTCTGGGGCCAACGTCCTGACTTTC
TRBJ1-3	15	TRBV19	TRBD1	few	CASRPIDRDGNTIYF	TGTGCCAGTAGACCCATCGACAGGGACGGAAACACCATATATTTT
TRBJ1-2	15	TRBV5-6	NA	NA	CASSIKGDPLYGYTF	TGTGCCAGCAGCATCAAGGGGGACCCCCTCTATGGCTACACCTTC
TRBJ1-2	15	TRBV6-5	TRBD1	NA	CASSKTGGAGYGYTF	TGTGCCAGCAGTAAAACAGGGGGCGCAGGATATGGCTACACCTTC
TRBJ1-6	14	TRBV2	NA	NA	CASSGTGFNSPLHF	TGTGCCAGCAGTGGCACAGGGTTCAATTCACCCCTCCACTTT
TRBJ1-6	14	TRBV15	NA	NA	CATSRDFSGSPLHF	TGTGCCACCAGCAGAGATTTTAGTGGTTCACCCCTCCACTTT